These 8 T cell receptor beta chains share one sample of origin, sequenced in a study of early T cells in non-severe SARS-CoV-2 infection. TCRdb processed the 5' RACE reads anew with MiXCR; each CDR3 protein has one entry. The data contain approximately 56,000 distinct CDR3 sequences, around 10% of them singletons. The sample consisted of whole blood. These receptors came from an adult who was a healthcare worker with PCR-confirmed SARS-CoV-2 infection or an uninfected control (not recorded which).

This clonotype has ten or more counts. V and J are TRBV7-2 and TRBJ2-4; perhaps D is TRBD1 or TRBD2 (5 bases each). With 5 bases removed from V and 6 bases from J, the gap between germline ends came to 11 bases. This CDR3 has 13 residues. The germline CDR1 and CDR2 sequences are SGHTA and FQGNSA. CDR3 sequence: CASSGYGGNIQYF. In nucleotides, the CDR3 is TGTGCCAGCAGCGGATATGGGGGAAACATTCAGTACTTC.

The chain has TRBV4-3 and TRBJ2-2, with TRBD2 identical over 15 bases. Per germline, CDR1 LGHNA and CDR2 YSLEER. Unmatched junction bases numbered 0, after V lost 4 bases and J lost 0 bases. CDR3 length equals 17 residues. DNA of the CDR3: TGCGCCAGCAGCCGGACTAGCGGGAGGGCGAACACCGGGGAGCTGTTTTTT. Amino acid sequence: CASSRTSGRANTGELFF.

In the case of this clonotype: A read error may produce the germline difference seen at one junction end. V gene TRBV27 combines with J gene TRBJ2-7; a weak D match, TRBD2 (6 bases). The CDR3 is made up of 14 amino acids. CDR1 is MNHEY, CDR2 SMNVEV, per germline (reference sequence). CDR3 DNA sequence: TGTGCCAGCAGTTACCGACTAGACTCCTACGACCAGTACTTC. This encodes CASSYRLDSYDQYF.

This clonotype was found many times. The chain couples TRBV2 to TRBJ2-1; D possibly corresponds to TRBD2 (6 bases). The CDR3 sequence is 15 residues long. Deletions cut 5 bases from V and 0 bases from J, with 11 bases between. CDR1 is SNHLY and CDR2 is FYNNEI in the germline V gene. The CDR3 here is CASSSGVTSYNEQFF. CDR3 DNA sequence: TGTGCCAGCAGTTCGGGGGTAACCTCCTACAATGAGCAGTTCTTC.

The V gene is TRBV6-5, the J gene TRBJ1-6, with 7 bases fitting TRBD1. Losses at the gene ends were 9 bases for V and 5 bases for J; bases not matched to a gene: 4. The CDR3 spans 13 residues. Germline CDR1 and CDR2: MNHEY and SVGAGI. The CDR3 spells CASGTADNSPLHF. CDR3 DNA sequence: TGTGCCAGTGGGACAGCCGATAATTCACCCCTCCACTTT.

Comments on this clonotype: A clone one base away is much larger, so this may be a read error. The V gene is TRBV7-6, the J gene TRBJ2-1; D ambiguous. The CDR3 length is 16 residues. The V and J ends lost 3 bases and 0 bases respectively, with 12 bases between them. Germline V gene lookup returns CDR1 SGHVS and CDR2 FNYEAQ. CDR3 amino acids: CASSFRSIFSYNEQFF. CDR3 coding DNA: TGTGCCAGCAGCTTCCGCAGCATTTTCTCCTACAATGAGCAGTTCTTC.

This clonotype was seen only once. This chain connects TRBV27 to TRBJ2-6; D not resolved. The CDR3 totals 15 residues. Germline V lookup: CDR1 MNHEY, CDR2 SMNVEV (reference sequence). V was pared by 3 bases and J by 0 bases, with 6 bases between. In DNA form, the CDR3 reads TGTGCCAGCAGTTTGGGTAGCTCTGGGGCCAACGTCCTGACTTTC. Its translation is CASSLGSSGANVLTF.

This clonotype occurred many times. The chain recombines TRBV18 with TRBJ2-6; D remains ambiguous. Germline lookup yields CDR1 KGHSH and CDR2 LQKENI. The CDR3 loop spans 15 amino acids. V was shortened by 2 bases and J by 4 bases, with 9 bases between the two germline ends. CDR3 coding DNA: TGTGCCAGCTCACCAAAATCTGGCGGGGCCAACGTCCTGACTTTC. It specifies CASSPKSGGANVLTF.